This passage covers 18 T cell receptor beta chains from one sample sequenced in a study of blood T cell repertoires in COVID-19. Assay used: immunoSEQ multiplex PCR; TCRdb lists only in-frame clones, some missing. The data contain 150,000 to 200,000 clones, 90% of them seen just once; the ten biggest clones take up 15% to 20%. The sample taken for sequencing was peripheral blood. The source of these receptors is a man in his sixties with active or convalescent COVID-19.

The rearrangement joins TRBV10-3 to TRBJ1-2; 8 positions agree with TRBD1. V gave up 0 bases and J gave up 7 bases; unmatched junction bases: 7. CDR1 and CDR2 (germline): ENHRY, SYGVKD. The CDR3 is made up of 15 amino acids. Here the CDR3 DNA reads TGTGCCATCAGTGAGTCGACAGGGGTTTCACGTGGCTACACCTTC. This translates into CAISESTGVSRGYTF.

The chain is built from TRBV18 and TRBJ2-3, with 10 bases matching TRBD2. CDR1 is KGHSH and CDR2 is LQKENI in the germline V gene. V gave up 6 bases and J gave up 6 bases; unmatched junction bases: 9. This CDR3 is built from 15 residues. The CDR3 DNA is TGTGCCAGCTCCCCCGGACTAGCGGTCAGGGATACGCAGTATTTT. This sequence encodes CASSPGLAVRDTQYF.

The V and J genes are TRBV28 and TRBJ1-2, with 7 bases lining up with TRBD1. CDR3 size: 15 residues. The ends lost 2 bases at V and 0 bases at J; junction bases unmatched: 3. The germline gives CDR1 MDHEN, CDR2 SYDVKM. The CDR3 reads CASSLADRTNYGYTF. In nucleotides, the CDR3 is TGTGCCAGCAGTTTAGCGGACAGGACTAACTATGGCTACACCTTC.

J is TRBJ1-2 and V is TRBV11-2, with D maybe TRBD1 (5 bases). Trimming removed 2 bases at V and 4 bases at J, with 8 bases between. CDR3 length equals 13 residues. The germline gives CDR1 SGHAT, CDR2 FQNNGV. The CDR3 loop reads CASSLTGSYGYTF. CDR3 nucleotide sequence: TGTGCCAGCAGCTTAACAGGATCCTATGGCTACACCTTC.

The rearrangement uses TRBV9 and TRBJ2-7, with D maybe TRBD2 (7 bases). The V end was cut by 4 bases, the J end by 2 bases, with 19 bases between. Germline V gives CDR1 SGDLS, CDR2 YYNGEE. There are 16 residues in the CDR3. The CDR3, as DNA: TGTGCCAGCAGCCCCCTGCCGGGGGGCCAACCCTACGAGCAGTACTTC. Its protein is CASSPLPGGQPYEQYF.

The V gene is TRBV5-4, the J gene TRBJ2-5; no definite D call. The CDR3 covers 13 residues. Germline CDR1 SGHNT, CDR2 YYREEE (reference sequence). Trimming stripped 4 bases from V and 1 base from J, with 8 bases between. The DNA of the CDR3 is TGTGCCAGCAGCCGGAGTGGCCAAGAGACCCAGTACTTC. Translation: CASSRSGQETQYF.

The chain couples TRBV6-1 to TRBJ2-3; 7 bases fit TRBD1. The CDR3 is 16 amino acids. From germline, CDR1 is MNHNS and CDR2 SASEGT. Losses at the gene ends were 3 bases for V and 2 bases for J; bases not matched to a gene: 8. CDR3 in DNA: TGTGCCAGCAGTGAGGGAAGAAGGGGGCCCACAGATACGCAGTATTTT. Translating gives CASSEGRRGPTDTQYF.

The rearrangement joins TRBV5-1 to TRBJ2-7; D is perhaps TRBD2 (6 bases). Germline values: CDR1 SGHRS, CDR2 YFSETQ. V was cut by 5 bases and J by 0 bases, with 15 bases left in between. The CDR3 has 15 amino acids. CDR3 amino acids: CASRSYGGVSYEQYF. The CDR3 DNA is TGCGCCAGCAGATCGTACGGCGGGGTCTCCTACGAGCAGTACTTC. The complete variable domain, with remaining parts taken from reference TRBV5-1 and TRBJ2-7, reads KAGVTQTPRYLIKTRGQQVTLSCSPISGHRSVSWYQQTPGQGLQFLFEYFSETQRNKGNFPGRFSGRQFSNSRSEMNVSTLELGDSALYLCASRSYGGVSYEQYFGPGTRLTVT.

Only one count was recorded for this clone. This chain links TRBV6-5 with TRBJ2-1, with TRBD2 matching over 7 bases. This CDR3 contains 13 residues. V shed 4 bases and J 9 bases; nucleotides not matched to a gene: 6. Germline assignment: CDR1 MNHEY and CDR2 SVGAGI. CDR3 DNA: TGTGCCAGCAGTTTGACTAGCTATAGTGAGCAGTTCTTC. This encodes CASSLTSYSEQFF.

The chain carries TRBV9 and TRBJ1-2, with D hard to call. Trimming removed 0 bases at V and 4 bases at J, with 16 bases between. Looked up from germline, CDR1 is SGDLS and CDR2 is YYNGEE. The length of the CDR3 is 16 residues. CDR3 region: CASSVERGVPSYGYTF. The CDR3 nucleotides are TGTGCCAGCAGCGTAGAACGGGGTGTCCCCTCCTATGGCTACACCTTC.

The chain employs TRBV18 and TRBJ2-3; D might be TRBD1 (5 bases). This CDR3 is built from 17 residues. Trimming removed 3 bases at V and 2 bases at J, with 18 bases between. CDR1 is KGHSH and CDR2 is LQKENI in the germline V gene. Here the CDR3 DNA reads TGTGCCAGCTCACCCCGAAGGCAGGGAATTCTCACAGATACGCAGTATTTT. It specifies CASSPRRQGILTDTQYF.

The chain joins TRBV5-1 to TRBJ2-5; 10 nucleotides match TRBD2. With 2 bases clipped from V and 4 bases from J, the junction kept 8 bases outside the gene matches. The germline gives CDR1 SGHRS, CDR2 YFSETQ. The CDR3 consists of 16 residues. The CDR3: CASSLSTSGLSETQYF. The CDR3 nucleotides read TGCGCCAGCAGCTTATCGACTAGCGGGTTATCAGAGACCCAGTACTTC.

The genes are TRBV6-5 and TRBJ2-2, with D possibly matching TRBD2 (5 bases). Trimming pared 7 bases from V and 0 bases from J, leaving 12 bases between. Germline values: CDR1 MNHEY, CDR2 SVGAGI. The CDR3 sequence is 15 residues long. As DNA, the CDR3 is TGTGCCAGCACCTTAGGAGGCGCGAACACCGGGGAGCTGTTTTTT. Translating it yields CASTLGGANTGELFF.

V is TRBV10-3 and J is TRBJ2-6; TRBD1 matches 7 bases. There are 17 residues in the CDR3. V dropped 0 bases and J dropped 1; count of bases not matched to a gene: 3. CDR1 and CDR2 (germline): ENHRY, SYGVKD. CDR3 DNA sequence: TGTGCCATCAGTGAGTCGACAGGGTGGTCTGGGGCCAACGTCCTGACTTTC. It is translated as CAISESTGWSGANVLTF.

The chain joins TRBV10-1 to TRBJ1-2; D possibly corresponds to TRBD1 (6 bases). Germline V lookup: CDR1 WNHNN, CDR2 SYGVQD (reference sequence). V was shortened by 0 bases and J by 8 bases, with 10 bases between the two germline ends. The CDR3 spans 13 residues. CDR3 bases: TGCGCCAGCAGTGAGTCGGAGACAGGCGGCTACACCTTC. Protein product: CASSESETGGYTF.

The chain carries TRBV5-1 and TRBJ1-3; maybe TRBD1 (6 bases). This CDR3 comprises 14 residues. Looked up from germline, CDR1 is SGHRS and CDR2 is YFSETQ. V lost 4 bases and J 2 bases, leaving 10 bases between the germline ends. CDR3 coding DNA: TGCGCCAGCAGCCAGGACAGAGCTGGAAACACCATATATTTT. Amino acid sequence: CASSQDRAGNTIYF.

The gene calls are TRBV5-5 and TRBJ2-1, with TRBD1 matching over 9 bases. Germline assignment: CDR1 SGHKS and CDR2 YYEKEE (reference sequence). With V trimmed by 6 bases and J by 7 bases, 20 bases remained unmatched. This CDR3 has 18 amino acids. CDR3 region: CASTSIRDRVRLWNEQFF. For the CDR3, the DNA is TGTGCCAGCACCTCCATCCGGGACAGGGTGCGTCTATGGAATGAGCAGTTCTTC.

The DNA for the CDR3 is TGTGCCAGCAGCCTTCACAGGGGGCGGAACACCGGGGAGCTGTTTTTT. Protein: CASSLHRGRNTGELFF. The J gene is TRBJ2-2, the V gene TRBV7-9, with TRBD1 matching over 9 bases. The CDR3 is 16 residues long. Germline V CDR1 and CDR2: SEHNR, FQNEAQ (reference sequence). V lost 5 bases, J lost 1 base, and 5 bases stayed unmatched.